These 5 T cell receptor beta chains came from one sample sequenced in a study of early T cells in non-severe SARS-CoV-2 infection. From the 5' RACE reads, TCRdb called clonotypes with MiXCR, one entry per CDR3 protein. The data show some 87,000 distinct CDR3 sequences, with around 13% seen just once and approximately 1% held by the top ten. Specimen: whole blood. All receptors derive from an adult who was a healthcare worker with PCR-confirmed SARS-CoV-2 infection or an uninfected control (not recorded which).

The genes are TRBV28 and TRBJ2-7, with TRBD2 matching over 8 bases. Trimming took 10 bases from V and 4 from J; bases not matched to a gene: 9. This CDR3 is built from 13 residues. CDR1 is MDHEN, CDR2 SYDVKM, per germline. CDR3 sequence: CATTWGLEYEQYF. CDR3 nucleotide sequence: TGTGCCACCACCTGGGGACTAGAATACGAGCAGTACTTC.

The V gene is TRBV11-2, the J gene TRBJ2-4; D is uncertain. V lost 4 bases and J 0 bases, leaving 13 bases between the germline ends. Germline CDR1 SGHAT, CDR2 FQNNGV. This CDR3 comprises 16 residues. CDR3 residues: CASSSYTRVAKNIQYF. The CDR3 DNA is TGTGCCAGCAGCTCCTACACCAGAGTAGCCAAAAACATTCAGTACTTC.

The rearrangement uses TRBV7-2 and TRBJ1-1; the D gene is possibly TRBD1 (5 bases). Germline V gives CDR1 SGHTA, CDR2 FQGNSA. There are 12 residues in the CDR3. Trimming cost V 5 bases and J 5 bases, with 9 bases left between them. The CDR3 DNA reads as TGTGCCAGCAGCCCCCAGGGTACTGAAGCTTTCTTT. It translates to CASSPQGTEAFF.

This clonotype was seen ten or more times. V usage is TRBV7-9 and J usage is TRBJ2-7, with TRBD2 matching 8 bases. Germline assignment: CDR1 SEHNR and CDR2 FQNEAQ (reference sequence). The junction had 9 bases not matched to a gene; V was cut back by 5 bases and J by 0 bases. CDR3 length equals 16 residues. In DNA form, the CDR3 reads TGTGCCAGCAGCCTTGGCCGCGGGGGGAGCTCCTACGAGCAGTACTTC. Translating gives CASSLGRGGSSYEQYF.

This clonotype was detected a few times. V usage is TRBV20-1 and J usage is TRBJ2-1, with a weak D call TRBD2 (5 bases). The CDR3 loop spans 14 amino acids. Germline-derived CDR1 and CDR2 are DFQATT and SNEGSKA (reference sequence). Trimming stripped 5 bases from V and 12 bases from J, with 23 bases between. The CDR3 bases are TGCAGTGCTCTCCCCCCCGAGGGAGCTATCGGGCAGTTCTTC. Translation: CSALPPEGAIGQFF.